The 10 T cell receptor beta chains below were found in one sample sequenced in a study of blood T cells in healthy people across ages. Using a J-beta primer mix together with a sample-barcoded 5' primer, a second PCR was run for roughly 6 to 11 cycles. TCRdb passed the 5' RACE reads through MiXCR, listing each CDR3 protein once. The data show fewer than 900,000 distinct CDR3 sequences, about 40% seen once. The sample comprised blood. These receptors were collected from a woman between 55 and 75 years old in good health.

Regarding this clonotype: At one of its ends the junction is not consistent with the germline gene, which may arise from a read error. The gene calls are TRBV9 and TRBJ2-7; the D is unclear. The length of the CDR3 is 15 residues. Germline CDR1 SGDLS, CDR2 YYNGEE. The CDR3 DNA follows: TGTGCCAGCAGTGTCCGCGAGTCCATTTCCTCCGAGCAGTACTTC. As protein: CASSVRESISSEQYF.

There are a few counts of this clonotype. The V call is TRBV6-2 or TRBV6-3, the J call TRBJ2-1; a weak D match, TRBD2 (6 bases). Germline assignment: CDR1 MNHEY and CDR2 SVGEGT. The CDR3 contains 14 residues. The V end was cut by 2 bases, the J end by 5 bases, with 10 bases between. The CDR3 region is CASSYLAGNNEQFF. The CDR3 DNA reads as TGTGCCAGCAGTTACCTTGCGGGAAACAATGAGCAGTTCTTC.

This clonotype was seen a few times. The chain couples TRBV20-1 to TRBJ2-7; 7 bases match TRBD2. Germline V CDR1 and CDR2: DFQATT, SNEGSKA (reference sequence). The CDR3 sequence is 14 residues long. V lost 0 bases, J lost 3 bases, and 5 bases stayed unmatched. The CDR3 protein is CSARDGGRGYEQYF. CDR3 coding DNA: TGCAGTGCTAGAGATGGGGGGAGGGGCTACGAGCAGTACTTC.

The V call is TRBV20-1, the J call TRBJ2-3; the match to TRBD2 covers 13 bases. The CDR3 is 16 residues long. Trimming cost V 0 bases and J 5 bases; bases outside gene matches: 5. Germline V CDR1 and CDR2: DFQATT, SNEGSKA (reference sequence). In nucleotides, the CDR3 is TGCAGTGCTAGAGAACTAGCGGGAGGGCTTCGAGATACGCAGTATTTT. Residues: CSARELAGGLRDTQYF.

Written as DNA, the CDR3 is TGCGCCAGCAGCCACCTAGCGGGAGCCCACGAGCAGTTCTTC. Translated: CASSHLAGAHEQFF. The chain is built from TRBV4-1 and TRBJ2-1; TRBD2 matches 10 bases. Germline V CDR1 and CDR2: MGHRA, YSYEKL. The V gene end was trimmed by 3 bases and the J gene end by 10 bases; junction bases not matched to a gene: 6. This CDR3 is 14 amino acids long.

This clonotype was found a few times. The CDR3 loop is CASRAGQDSPLHF. DNA of the CDR3: TGTGCCAGTAGGGCGGGGCAGGATTCACCCCTCCACTTT. The J gene is TRBJ1-6, the V gene TRBV6-5, with D possibly TRBD1 on 5 matching bases. This CDR3 region has 13 residues. V lost 9 bases, J lost 8 bases, and 14 bases lay in between. Per germline, CDR1 MNHEY and CDR2 SVGAGI.

The DNA of the CDR3 is TGTGCCAGCAGACATGACAGCTATAATTCACCCCTCCACTTT. Translation gives CASRHDSYNSPLHF. The chain employs TRBV6-2 or TRBV6-3 and TRBJ1-6; D possibly corresponds to TRBD1 (5 bases). Trimming shortened V by 6 bases and J by 3 bases, and 9 bases separated the two germline ends. The CDR3 contains 14 residues. CDR1 and CDR2 (germline): MNHEY, SVGEGT.

A remark on this clonotype: This sequence may be a read error, since a much larger clone differs from it by one base. The chain has TRBV6-5 and TRBJ1-2, with D maybe TRBD1 (5 bases). The germline V gene has CDR1 MNHEY and CDR2 SVGAGI. The CDR3 runs to 12 residues. The CDR3 loop is CVSRDGIYGYTF. The CDR3, as DNA: TGTGTCAGCAGGGACGGGATCTATGGCTACACCTTC.

The chain carries TRBV29-1 and TRBJ1-1; D possibly corresponds to TRBD1 (5 bases). With 3 bases removed from V and 2 bases from J, the gap between germline ends came to 13 bases. The length of the CDR3 is 14 residues. In germline, CDR1 is SQVTM, CDR2 ANQGSEA. In nucleotides, the CDR3 is TGCAGCGTTGAGAACCGGGGGGGAAACACTGAAGCTTTCTTT. Its translation: CSVENRGGNTEAFF.

This clonotype was seen a handful of times. CDR3 DNA sequence: TGTGCCAGCTCACCATCACGTGCAACTAATGAAAAACTGTTTTTT. Translated, it gives CASSPSRATNEKLFF. The chain combines TRBV18 with TRBJ1-4; D remains unclear. Germline lookup yields CDR1 KGHSH and CDR2 LQKENI. The CDR3 contains 15 residues. Trimming pared 2 bases from V and 0 bases from J, leaving 7 bases between.